The 5 T cell receptor beta chains below come from one sample, sequenced in a study of shared clonotypes between healthy human individuals. Generated by immunoSEQ multiplex PCR, the TCRdb table keeps only in-frame clones and is missing some. In the table there are some 1,600,000 clones, 95% to 99% of which are singletons. Sequencing was carried out using naive CD4+ T cells sorted from blood. The subset here: CD45RA+ positively selected. The receptors derive from a man younger than 45 in good health.

For this clone: The same CDR3 also results from other DNA sequences found in this sample. The CDR3 region is CASSIRGNTGELFF. The CDR3 coding sequence is TGTGCCAGTAGTATAAGGGGGAACACCGGGGAGCTGTTTTTT. The rearrangement joins TRBV19 to TRBJ2-2, with D perhaps TRBD1 (5 bases). The CDR3 is made up of 14 amino acids. CDR1 and CDR2 (germline): LNHDA, SQIVND (reference sequence). Trimming took off 2 bases at V and 1 base at J, with 5 bases between the two ends.

The rearrangement links TRBV11-2 to TRBJ2-4; 7 bases fit TRBD1. Germline V CDR1 and CDR2: SGHAT, FQNNGV. This CDR3 region has 15 residues. V shed 8 bases, J shed 7 bases, and the junction held 14 bases outside the gene matches. CDR3 in amino acids: CASGSHRGTGNIQYF. In nucleotides, the CDR3 is TGTGCCAGCGGTAGTCACAGGGGTACGGGGAACATTCAGTACTTC.

A note on this clone: This sample also contains other DNA sequences that code for the same CDR3. V and J are TRBV5-1 and TRBJ1-3; 9 bases are a match to TRBD1. Germline V gene lookup returns CDR1 SGHRS and CDR2 YFSETQ. Losses at the gene ends were 4 bases for V and 4 bases for J; bases not matched to a gene: 3. The CDR3 length is 14 residues. CDR3 in DNA: TGCGCCAGCAGCCTTGGGACAGGGGGAAACACCATATATTTT. As protein: CASSLGTGGNTIYF. The full variable domain, completed using reference TRBV5-1 and TRBJ1-3, is KAGVTQTPRYLIKTRGQQVTLSCSPISGHRSVSWYQQTPGQGLQFLFEYFSETQRNKGNFPGRFSGRQFSNSRSEMNVSTLELGDSALYLCASSLGTGGNTIYFGEGSWLTVV.

The chain recombines TRBV7-9 with TRBJ1-3; D remains ambiguous. Trimming removed 1 base at V and 0 bases at J, with 4 bases between. The CDR3 sequence is 14 residues long. Germline V CDR1 and CDR2: SEHNR, FQNEAQ (reference sequence). CDR3 nucleotide sequence: TGTGCCAGCAGCTTAGACAGCTCTGGAAACACCATATATTTT. This codes for CASSLDSSGNTIYF.

This chain joins TRBV4-2 and TRBJ2-1, with D maybe TRBD1 (6 bases). The CDR3 sequence is 13 residues long. Trimming took off 7 bases at V and 4 bases at J, with 11 bases between the two ends. CDR1 and CDR2 (germline): LGHNA, YNFKEQ. The DNA for the CDR3 is TGTGCCAGCACCAGGCAGGGGTACAATGAGCAGTTCTTC. It is translated as CASTRQGYNEQFF.